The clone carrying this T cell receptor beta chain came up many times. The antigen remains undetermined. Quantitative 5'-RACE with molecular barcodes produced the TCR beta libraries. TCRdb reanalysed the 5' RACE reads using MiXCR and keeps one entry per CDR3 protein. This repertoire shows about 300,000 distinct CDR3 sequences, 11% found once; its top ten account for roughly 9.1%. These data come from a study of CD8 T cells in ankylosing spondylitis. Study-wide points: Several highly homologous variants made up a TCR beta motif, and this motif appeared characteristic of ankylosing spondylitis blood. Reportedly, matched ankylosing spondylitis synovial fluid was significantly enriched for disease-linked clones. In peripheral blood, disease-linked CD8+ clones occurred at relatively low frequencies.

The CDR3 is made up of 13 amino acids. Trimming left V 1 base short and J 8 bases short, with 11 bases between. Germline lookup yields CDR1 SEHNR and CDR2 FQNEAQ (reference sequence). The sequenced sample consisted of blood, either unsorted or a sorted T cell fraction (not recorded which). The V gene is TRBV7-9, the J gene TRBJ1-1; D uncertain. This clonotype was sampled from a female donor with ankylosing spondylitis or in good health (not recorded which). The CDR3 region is CASSLEQIREAFF. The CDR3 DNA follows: TGTGCCAGCAGCTTAGAACAGATTCGAGAAGCTTTCTTT.